Sequencing of this TCR beta chain was carried out in a study of radiation and T cells in renal cell carcinoma. Study-level results: From baseline, blood top tumor clonotypes peaked at 2 weeks post-radiation. Baseline intratumoral clonotype presence is unknown without pretreatment biopsies.

Clones were read by immunoSEQ multiplex PCR, and TCRdb kept only the in-frame ones, dropping some. The data show about 77,000 clones, 70% to 90% seen once. Indicated time point: blood 4 weeks post-SBRT, at nephrectomy. Treatment meaning: 15 Gy SBRT to primary tumor, nephrectomy 4 weeks later. Nephrectomy followed 15 Gy stereotactic body radiation by 4 weeks. Serial blood draws occurred at baseline and 2 and 4 weeks post-SBRT. This clone was counted only a few times. The antigen is not known. The CDR3 is 18 amino acids. CDR1 and CDR2 from the germline V gene are SGHRS and YFSETQ. J gave up 2 bases and V 4 bases, and 16 bases lay outside the gene matches.

Sequencing was performed on blood, taken from a patient whose treatment included radiotherapy and nephrectomy. This TCR was sampled from a woman in her fifties or sixties with renal cell carcinoma. This rearrangement joins TRBV5-1 to TRBJ2-7, with 9 bases that match TRBD1. CDR3 amino acids: CASSKGQIRGQGTYEQYF. DNA for the CDR3: TGCGCCAGCAGCAAGGGGCAAATTAGGGGACAGGGCACCTACGAGCAGTACTTC.